These 8 T cell receptor beta chains were sequenced from one sample in a study of cytomegalovirus exposure and HLA in healthy donors. PCR employed 60 Vbeta and 13 Jbeta primers. Sequencing used immunoSEQ multiplex PCR; TCRdb keeps in-frame clones, though not all of them. The data contain about 200,000 clones, 75% to 80% of them singletons. The sample was PBMCs. These receptors all come from a woman in her twenties or thirties in good health and CMV-seropositive.

This clone was detected only a few times. Within the sample, other DNA sequences also encode this same CDR3. The chain combines TRBV27 with TRBJ2-7; D ambiguous. Germline assignment: CDR1 MNHEY and CDR2 SMNVEV (reference sequence). The CDR3 totals 12 residues. V was pared by 4 bases and J by 0 bases, with 4 bases between. This CDR3 reads CASSSNSYEQYF. For the CDR3, the DNA is TGTGCCAGCAGTTCCAACTCCTACGAGCAGTACTTC.

The chain is built from TRBV11-2 and TRBJ1-1; possible D gene TRBD1, 6 bases. V gave up 8 bases and J gave up 0 bases, with 10 bases separating them. Germline values: CDR1 SGHAT, CDR2 FQNNGV. The CDR3 is 13 amino acids. The CDR3 region has the DNA TGTGCCAGCGCAGGACAGTTGAACACTGAAGCTTTCTTT. Protein sequence: CASAGQLNTEAFF.

The V call is TRBV6-5, the J call TRBJ1-5; D might be TRBD1 (5 bases). The germline gives CDR1 MNHEY, CDR2 SVGAGI. The CDR3 contains 15 residues. Trimming left V 7 bases short and J 2 bases short, with 15 bases between. The CDR3 coding sequence is TGTGCCAGCAACCCGGGGGGAAGGGGCAATCAGCCCCAGCATTTT. Amino acids: CASNPGGRGNQPQHF.

CDR3 residues: CASSREGWYTDTQYF. DNA for the CDR3: TGCGCCAGCAGCCGGGAGGGATGGTACACAGATACGCAGTATTTT. This chain links TRBV5-1 with TRBJ2-3; 8 bases agree with TRBD2. Looked up from germline, CDR1 is SGHRS and CDR2 is YFSETQ. The CDR3 covers 15 residues. V shed 4 bases, J shed 2 bases, and the junction held 6 bases outside the gene matches.

This sequence joins TRBV5-8 and TRBJ2-7; 12 bases are a match to TRBD1. The CDR3 spans 14 residues. Per germline, CDR1 SGHTS and CDR2 YDEGEE. J lost 7 bases, V lost 4 bases, and 6 bases had no gene match. The CDR3 region is CASSGDRGRGEQYF. The CDR3 region has the DNA TGTGCCAGCAGCGGGGACAGGGGGCGAGGTGAGCAGTACTTC.

The V call is TRBV5-1, the J call TRBJ2-5, with 13 bases aligning to TRBD2. Losses at the gene ends were 4 bases for V and 5 bases for J; bases not matched to a gene: 2. This CDR3 region has 14 residues. Germline CDR1 is SGHRS and CDR2 is YFSETQ. CDR3 loop: CASSGGLAGETQYF. Here the CDR3 DNA reads TGCGCCAGCAGCGGGGGACTAGCGGGGGAGACCCAGTACTTC.

The J gene is TRBJ1-2, the V gene TRBV14; the match to TRBD1 covers 7 bases. CDR1 SGHDN and CDR2 FVKESK come from the germline V gene. V shed 0 bases and J 4 bases; nucleotides not matched to a gene: 8. The CDR3 runs to 16 residues. CDR3 coding DNA: TGTGCCAGCAGCCAAGAGCTCCGGGACAGCCTCTATGGCTACACCTTC. It yields the protein CASSQELRDSLYGYTF.

The chain has TRBV10-3 and TRBJ2-7; the D gene is possibly TRBD2 (5 bases). Per the germline V gene, CDR1 is ENHRY and CDR2 is SYGVKD. The CDR3 is 13 residues long. Trimming took off 7 bases at V and 4 bases at J, with 14 bases between the two ends. The CDR3 DNA follows: TGTGCCATCAAAGGTCTCGGGAATTACGAGCAGTACTTC. It specifies CAIKGLGNYEQYF.